The entry below gives a single T cell receptor beta chain sequence along with its context. What it binds is unknown. This specimen belongs to a study of shared clonotypes between healthy human individuals. General observations from the study: The donor pool, a small one, limited the genetic and exposure-history diversity represented.

Germline CDR1 and CDR2: MNHNS and SASEGT. Trimming took off 7 bases at V and 2 bases at J, with 14 bases between the two ends. CDR3 length: 15 amino acids. Deep-level settings were used for running the assay. The data were produced by immunoSEQ multiplex PCR, yet TCRdb's version contains in-frame clones alone and is incomplete. The table lists about 480,000 clones, approximately 85% of them singletons. The receptor comes from a woman between 40 and 50 years old in good health. Some clones in this sample may be carry-over from other donors' samples. The sequencing sample was made of PBMCs. The chain combines TRBV6-1 with TRBJ2-2; D perhaps matches TRBD1 (6 bases). The CDR3 is CASTPGQLNTGELFF. The CDR3 DNA sequence: TGTGCCAGCACCCCGGGACAACTCAACACCGGGGAGCTGTTTTTT.